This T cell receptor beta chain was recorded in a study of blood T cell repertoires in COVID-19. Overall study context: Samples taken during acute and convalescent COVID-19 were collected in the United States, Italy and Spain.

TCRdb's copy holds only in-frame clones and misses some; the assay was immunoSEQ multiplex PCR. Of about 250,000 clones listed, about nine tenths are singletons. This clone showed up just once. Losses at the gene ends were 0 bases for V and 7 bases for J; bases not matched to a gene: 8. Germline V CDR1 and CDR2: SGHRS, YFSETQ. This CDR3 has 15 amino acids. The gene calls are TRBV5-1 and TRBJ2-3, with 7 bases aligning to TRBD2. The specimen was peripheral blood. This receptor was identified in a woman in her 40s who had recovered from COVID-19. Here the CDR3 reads CASSLELGLRNTQYF. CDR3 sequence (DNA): TGCGCCAGCAGCTTGGAGTTGGGACTACGCAATACGCAGTATTTT.